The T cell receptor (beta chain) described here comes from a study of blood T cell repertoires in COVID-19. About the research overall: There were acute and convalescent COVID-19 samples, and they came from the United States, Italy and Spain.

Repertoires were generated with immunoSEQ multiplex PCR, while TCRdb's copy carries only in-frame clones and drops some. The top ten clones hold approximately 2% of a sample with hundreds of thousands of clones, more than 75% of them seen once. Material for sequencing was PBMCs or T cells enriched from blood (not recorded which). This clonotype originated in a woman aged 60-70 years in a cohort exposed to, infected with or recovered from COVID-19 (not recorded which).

CDR3 residues: CASRRDRGGRGNTEAFF. In DNA, the CDR3 is TGTGCCAGCAGGAGAGACAGGGGCGGTCGCGGGAACACTGAAGCTTTCTTT. The rearrangement uses TRBV27 and TRBJ1-1; 8 bases fit TRBD1. Looked up from germline, CDR1 is MNHEY and CDR2 is SMNVEV (reference sequence). Trimming took 6 bases from V and 1 from J; bases not matched to a gene: 13. This CDR3 comprises 17 residues.